The 10 T cell receptor beta chains presented below share a single source sample, sequenced in a study of graft-versus-host responses after intestinal transplantation. Their antigens remain unidentified. TCRdb's copy holds only in-frame clones and misses some; the assay was immunoSEQ multiplex PCR. This sample has about 94,000 clones, with over 75% found just once. The specimen was unstimulated CD8+ T cells sorted from spleen or lymph node cells, collected before intestinal transplant. All receptors derive from a human donor who received an intestinal transplant.

In its sample, this clone was seen once. CDR3 protein: CASSYRGPYEQYF. In DNA form, the CDR3 reads TGTGCCAGCAGCTACAGGGGTCCCTACGAGCAGTACTTC. This rearrangement joins TRBV7-3 to TRBJ2-7; the match to TRBD1 covers 7 bases. The CDR3 consists of 13 residues. Germline CDR1 and CDR2: SGHTA and FQGTGA. The V segment lost 4 bases and the J segment 2 bases; nucleotides outside the gene matches: 2.

The chain employs TRBV5-1 and TRBJ2-1, with a weak D call TRBD1 (6 bases). This CDR3 comprises 17 residues. V shed 1 base and J shed 2 bases, with 16 bases lying between them. CDR1 is SGHRS, CDR2 YFSETQ, per germline. This CDR3 reads CASSLTYQGRPYNEQFF. CDR3 coding DNA: TGCGCCAGCAGCTTGACTTATCAGGGGAGACCCTACAATGAGCAGTTCTTC.

V gene TRBV28 combines with J gene TRBJ2-2, with no clear D. The CDR3 is 12 residues long. Germline CDR1 and CDR2: MDHEN and SYDVKM. Between the trimmed V and J ends, which lost 2 bases and 6 bases, there was a span of 4 bases. The CDR3 region is CASSLTAGELFF. The DNA for the CDR3 is TGTGCCAGCAGTTTAACTGCCGGGGAGCTGTTTTTT.

The J gene is TRBJ2-7, the V gene TRBV7-9, with 7 bases lining up with TRBD2. The CDR3 has 15 amino acids. Unmatched junction bases numbered 9, after V lost 4 bases and J lost 3 bases. Germline loops: CDR1 SEHNR, CDR2 FQNEAQ (reference sequence). CDR3 in DNA: TGTGCCAGCAGCTCGCTAGCGGAGGGGAACTACGAGCAGTACTTC. Translating it yields CASSSLAEGNYEQYF.

V gene TRBV27 combines with J gene TRBJ2-3, with 8 bases identical to TRBD2. The CDR3 is 16 amino acids. The V and J ends lost 5 bases and 1 base, in that order; junction bases with no gene match: 8. Germline CDR1 is MNHEY and CDR2 is SMNVEV (reference sequence). CDR3 coding DNA: TGTGCCAGCAGTACACTAGCGGATGGGGGCACAGATACGCAGTATTTT. Residues: CASSTLADGGTDTQYF.

This chain uses TRBV6-1 with TRBJ2-7; no clear D gene. The CDR3 totals 12 residues. Looked up from germline, CDR1 is MNHNS and CDR2 is SASEGT. Trimming removed 3 bases from V and 1 base from J, with 4 bases in between. The CDR3 nucleotides are TGTGCCAGCAGTGAGAGGTCCTACGAGCAGTACTTC. Its translation is CASSERSYEQYF.

The V gene is TRBV27, the J gene TRBJ2-7; D is possibly TRBD2 (5 bases). The CDR3 is 13 amino acids. The V end lost 8 bases, the J end lost 2 bases, and 13 bases lay between the germline ends. The germline gives CDR1 MNHEY, CDR2 SMNVEV (reference sequence). CDR3: CASGRGIPYEQYF. The CDR3 region has the DNA TGTGCCAGCGGACGGGGTATCCCCTACGAGCAGTACTTC.

This sequence joins TRBV6-1 and TRBJ1-4, with a possible D match to TRBD1 (6 bases). The V gene lost 6 bases and the J gene lost 4 bases, with 12 bases spanning the gap. The length of the CDR3 is 14 residues. Germline V gives CDR1 MNHNS, CDR2 SASEGT. As DNA, the CDR3 is TGTGCCAGCAGCCGACAGGCCGATAATGAAAAACTGTTTTTT. This codes for CASSRQADNEKLFF.

The chain couples TRBV5-5 to TRBJ1-4, with D tentatively TRBD1 (5 bases). V was pared by 2 bases and J by 8 bases, with 10 bases between. The CDR3 loop spans 13 amino acids. CDR1 SGHKS and CDR2 YYEKEE come from the germline V gene (reference sequence). The CDR3 DNA sequence: TGTGCCAGCAGCTTAGCGGGACGAGAAAAACTGTTTTTT. It translates to CASSLAGREKLFF.

The rearrangement uses TRBV7-9 and TRBJ2-5; TRBD1 might be the D (6 bases). The CDR3 contains 18 residues. V was shortened by 4 bases and J by 5 bases, with 26 bases between the two germline ends. Per the germline V gene, CDR1 is SEHNR and CDR2 is FQNEAQ (reference sequence). CDR3 in DNA: TGTGCCAGCAGCTACTTCATCATCCGGACAGAGCTTTCGGAGACCCAGTACTTC. Translated, it gives CASSYFIIRTELSETQYF.